Below are 13 T cell receptor beta chains sequenced from a single sample in a study of T-cell memory formation after mild COVID-19. TCRdb re-called the 5' RACE reads through MiXCR, storing one row per CDR3 protein. The sample has roughly 400,000 distinct CDR3 sequences, 18% seen once. Sequencing was done on a sample of PBMCs or a T cell subset sorted from them (not recorded which). All receptors derive from a man aged 18 to 35 who had mild COVID-19 (a few samples of this study predate the infection). Cell type and time point are not known.

This clonotype was found many times. The V gene is TRBV12-3 or TRBV12-4, the J gene TRBJ2-6; the D is unclear. The V end was cut by 6 bases, the J end by 4 bases, with 13 bases between. The CDR3 length is 15 residues. The CDR3 DNA is TGTGCCAGCAGCCCCCCAGCGTTCGGGGCCAACGTCCTGACTTTC. This sequence encodes CASSPPAFGANVLTF.

The rearrangement links TRBV7-2 to TRBJ2-5, with a tentative D call TRBD2 (6 bases). This CDR3 contains 16 residues. The V end was cut by 0 bases, the J end by 1 base, with 12 bases between. Germline values: CDR1 SGHTA, CDR2 FQGNSA. The CDR3 is CASSLANQGGQETQYF. As DNA, the CDR3 is TGTGCCAGCAGCTTAGCAAATCAGGGAGGCCAAGAGACCCAGTACTTC. The full variable domain, rest sourced from reference TRBV7-2 and TRBJ2-5, is GAGVSQSPSNKVTEKGKDVELRCDPISGHTALYWYRQSLGQGLEFLIYFQGNSAPDKSGLPSDRFSAERTGGSVSTLTIQRTQQEDSAVYLCASSLANQGGQETQYFGPGTRLLVL.

In this sample, this clonotype turned up a few times. V gene TRBV4-1 combines with J gene TRBJ2-7; 9 bases agree with TRBD2. The ends lost 4 bases at V and 1 base at J; junction bases unmatched: 8. This CDR3 comprises 16 residues. The germline V gene encodes CDR1 MGHRA and CDR2 YSYEKL. The CDR3 region is CASSRSTSGRSYEQYV. CDR3 coding DNA: TGCGCCAGCAGCCGATCGACTAGCGGTAGGTCCTACGAGCAGTACGTC.

The chain couples TRBV5-5 to TRBJ2-3; 8 nucleotides agree with TRBD1. This CDR3 has 15 residues. The V segment lost 4 bases and the J segment 4 bases; nucleotides outside the gene matches: 8. Germline V lookup: CDR1 SGHKS, CDR2 YYEKEE (reference sequence). The CDR3 loop reads CASSGQGSAPDTQYF. For the CDR3, the DNA is TGTGCCAGCAGCGGACAGGGCTCCGCGCCAGATACGCAGTATTTT. The variable domain in full, with the rest retrieved from reference TRBV5-5 and TRBJ2-3, is DAGVTQSPTHLIKTRGQQVTLRCSPISGHKSVSWYQQVLGQGPQFIFQYYEKEERGRGNFPDRFSARQFPNYSSELNVNALLLGDSALYLCASSGQGSAPDTQYFGPGTRLTVL.

The chain has TRBV7-9 and TRBJ2-7; 10 bases are shared with TRBD2. Germline CDR1 SEHNR, CDR2 FQNEAQ (reference sequence). Trimming cost V 4 bases and J 0 bases; bases outside gene matches: 3. The CDR3 loop spans 15 amino acids. CDR3 sequence (DNA): TGTGCCAGCAGCTGGAGGACTAGCGGCTCCTACGAGCAGTACTTC. Amino acids: CASSWRTSGSYEQYF.

This clonotype has more than one count but fewer than ten. V and J are TRBV7-9 and TRBJ2-4; TRBD1 agrees at 7 bases. Germline CDR1 is SEHNR and CDR2 is FQNEAQ (reference sequence). The CDR3 sequence is 13 residues long. Losses at the gene ends were 7 bases for V and 8 bases for J; bases not matched to a gene: 8. This CDR3 is CASIHPQGDIQYF. In DNA form, the CDR3 reads TGTGCCAGCATCCATCCCCAGGGGGACATTCAGTACTTC.

The V and J genes are TRBV14 and TRBJ2-7, with D possibly matching TRBD2 (5 bases). The V gene's germline CDR1 is SGHDN and CDR2 FVKESK. The CDR3 loop spans 13 amino acids. V was clipped by 1 base and J by 4 bases, with 8 bases between them. This CDR3 is CASSQGGLYEQYV. The CDR3 DNA reads TGTGCCAGCAGCCAAGGCGGGCTATACGAGCAGTACGTC.

There are a few counts of this clonotype. The chain couples TRBV5-1 to TRBJ2-3, with D maybe TRBD2 (6 bases). V was trimmed by 0 bases and J by 3 bases, leaving 14 bases between them. CDR1 and CDR2 (germline): SGHRS, YFSETQ. This CDR3 has 16 residues. CDR3 in amino acids: CASSLERLRDTDTQYF. CDR3 nucleotide sequence: TGCGCCAGCAGCTTGGAACGGTTGCGGGATACAGATACGCAGTATTTT.

This chain joins TRBV7-2 and TRBJ1-1; D is undetermined. CDR1 is SGHTA, CDR2 FQGNSA, per germline. The CDR3 is 9 residues long. V was clipped by 3 bases and J by 11 bases, with 4 bases between them. The CDR3 protein is CASSFPAFF. CDR3 coding DNA: TGTGCCAGCAGCTTCCCGGCTTTCTTT.

The sample holds many counts of this clonotype. V and J are TRBV20-1 and TRBJ2-5; tentatively, D is TRBD1 or TRBD2 (6 bases each). The CDR3 has 14 amino acids. The germline V and J ends were trimmed by 5 bases and 0 bases, with 13 bases remaining between them. The germline CDR1 and CDR2 sequences are DFQATT and SNEGSKA (reference sequence). CDR3 coding DNA: TGCAGTGCTCGGGGGCTATGGCACCAAGAGACCCAGTACTTC. It encodes CSARGLWHQETQYF.

This clonotype was seen a few times. The J gene is TRBJ2-5, the V gene TRBV3-1, with a possible D match to TRBD2 (6 bases). This CDR3 contains 14 residues. Trimming took 2 bases from V and 0 from J, leaving 7 bases between them. Germline assignment: CDR1 LGHDT and CDR2 YNNKEL (reference sequence). CDR3 DNA: TGTGCCAGCAGCCAACGGGGGTACCAAGAGACCCAGTACTTC. It yields the protein CASSQRGYQETQYF.

The chain has TRBV28 and TRBJ2-3, with D maybe TRBD1 (5 bases). The CDR3 sequence is 15 residues long. V gave up 5 bases and J gave up 2 bases, with 14 bases separating them. Germline loops: CDR1 MDHEN, CDR2 SYDVKM. The CDR3 spells CASSVQGLPTDTQYF. For the CDR3, the DNA is TGTGCCAGCAGTGTCCAGGGCCTGCCCACAGATACGCAGTATTTT.

The CDR3 coding sequence is TGTGCCAGCTCACCACTAGGGCAACCCAATCAGCCCCAGCATTTT. Translating gives CASSPLGQPNQPQHF. The V gene is TRBV18, the J gene TRBJ1-5; D uncertain. Germline values: CDR1 KGHSH, CDR2 LQKENI. The length of the CDR3 is 15 residues. V was shortened by 1 base and J by 3 bases, with 10 bases between the two germline ends.